A single sample is the source of the 19 T cell receptor beta chains below, sequenced in a study of CD8+CD57+ T cells in acquired aplastic anemia. Sequencing involved patients with CD8+CD57+ cell expansion previously shown by flow cytometry. Genomic DNA, the template, was used for profiling of the TCR beta VDJ and CDR3. TCRdb independently ran MiXCR on the reads; one entry per CDR3 protein. The sample records some 150,000 distinct CDR3 sequences, about 52% being singletons. The sample was sorted CD4+, CD8+, or CD8+CD57+ T cells (not recorded which) from PBMCs. The receptors were gathered from a human donor with aplastic anemia.

V is TRBV12-3 or TRBV12-4 and J is TRBJ1-5; D is uncertain. This CDR3 is built from 14 residues. V was clipped by 3 bases and J by 5 bases, with 11 bases between them. In nucleotides, the CDR3 is TGTGCCAGCAGTTTGTCGGCCACCGATCAGCCCCAGCATTTT. This encodes CASSLSATDQPQHF.

This clonotype was counted at least ten times. The J gene is TRBJ2-2, the V gene TRBV19; D ambiguous. The CDR3 length is 13 residues. V was clipped by 1 base and J by 6 bases, with 6 bases between them. Per the germline V gene, CDR1 is LNHDA and CDR2 is SQIVND (reference sequence). DNA of the CDR3: TGTGCCAGTAGTATAGTCGGACCCGGGGAGCTGTTTTTT. It is translated as CASSIVGPGELFF.

The V and J genes are TRBV19 and TRBJ1-2, with D perhaps TRBD1 (5 bases). CDR1 is LNHDA and CDR2 is SQIVND in the germline V gene (reference sequence). The CDR3 is made up of 14 amino acids. Trimming cost V 2 bases and J 3 bases, with 10 bases left between them. CDR3 loop: CASSIRGDDYGYTF. The CDR3 DNA reads as TGTGCCAGTAGTATAAGAGGGGACGACTATGGCTACACCTTC. Based on the CDR3 plus reference TRBV19 and TRBJ1-2, the full variable domain is DGGITQSPKYLFRKEGQNVTLSCEQNLNHDAMYWYRQDPGQGLRLIYYSQIVNDFQKGDIAEGYSVSREKKESFPLTVTSAQKNPTAFYLCASSIRGDDYGYTFGSGTRLTVV.

Note on this clonotype: This may come from a read error, since a much larger clone is one base off. The gene calls are TRBV12-5 and TRBJ2-1; TRBD1 is a possible D gene (6 bases). CDR1 LGHNT and CDR2 FRNRAP come from the germline V gene. The V and J ends lost 0 bases and 8 bases respectively, with 17 bases between them. The CDR3 length is 16 residues. The CDR3 loop reads CASGLVGTRGLDEQFF. The CDR3 nucleotides are TGTGCTAGTGGTTTGGTAGGGACAAGGGGCTTGGATGAGCAGTTCTTC.

CDR3 coding DNA: TGTGCCAGCAGCCCAGGCAACAGGGGTAGCTCCTACGAGCAGTACTTC. Residues: CASSPGNRGSSYEQYF. The V gene is TRBV11-2, the J gene TRBJ2-7, with TRBD1 matching over 7 bases. The V and J ends lost 5 bases and 0 bases, in that order; junction bases with no gene match: 10. Germline-derived CDR1 and CDR2 are SGHAT and FQNNGV. This CDR3 spans 16 amino acids. Complete variable domain (other parts from reference TRBV11-2 and TRBJ2-7): EAGVAQSPRYKIIEKRQSVAFWCNPISGHATLYWYQQILGQGPKLLIQFQNNGVVDDSQLPKDRFSAERLKGVDSTLKIQPAKLEDSAVYLCASSPGNRGSSYEQYFGPGTRLTVT.

This clonotype was observed many times. V and J are TRBV6-1 and TRBJ2-5, with D perhaps being TRBD1 or TRBD2 (7 bases each). The V end was cut by 2 bases, the J end by 2 bases, with 15 bases between. The CDR3 is 16 amino acids. CDR1 and CDR2 from the germline V gene are MNHNS and SASEGT. CDR3 loop: CASSEIQGGEQETQYF. CDR3 nucleotide sequence: TGTGCCAGCAGTGAAATTCAGGGGGGGGAGCAAGAGACCCAGTACTTC.

The rearrangement uses TRBV2 and TRBJ2-7; a weak D match, TRBD1 (5 bases). V lost 10 bases, J lost 0 bases, and 16 bases lay in between. CDR3 length: 14 residues. Germline V lookup: CDR1 SNHLY, CDR2 FYNNEI. The DNA for the CDR3 is TGTGCCACCAGAGAGACAGTGACCTCCTACGAGCAGTACTTC. It codes for CATRETVTSYEQYF.

This clonotype was detected ten times or more. V is TRBV7-9 and J is TRBJ2-7, with D perhaps assigned TRBD1 or TRBD2 (5 bases each). Trimming shortened V by 11 bases and J by 5 bases, and 19 bases separated the two germline ends. From germline, CDR1 is SEHNR and CDR2 FQNEAQ (reference sequence). This CDR3 has 13 amino acids. The CDR3 region has the DNA TGTGCCGCTACCGGGACCAAGCTGAACGAGCAGTACTTC. It specifies CAATGTKLNEQYF. The full variable domain, with the rest looked up from reference TRBV7-9 and TRBJ2-7, is DTGVSQNPRHKITKRGQNVTFRCDPISEHNRLYWYRQTLGQGPEFLTYFQNEAQLEKSRLLSDRFSAERPKGSFSTLEIQRTEQGDSAMYLCAATGTKLNEQYFGPGTRLTVT.

This sequence joins TRBV3-1 and TRBJ2-7; D is unclear. The CDR3 is 12 amino acids. The germline CDR1 and CDR2 sequences are LGHDT and YNNKEL (reference sequence). Trimming removed 0 bases from V and 5 bases from J, with 5 bases in between. The CDR3, as DNA: TGTGCCAGCAGCCAAGATCTAGACGAGCAGTACTTC. Protein: CASSQDLDEQYF.

The genes are TRBV2 and TRBJ2-6; no clear D. V was clipped by 2 bases and J by 0 bases, with 11 bases between them. This CDR3 has 17 amino acids. CDR1 and CDR2 from the germline V gene are SNHLY and FYNNEI. CDR3 DNA: TGTGCCAGCAGTGAACAACGTGGAGCCTCTGGGGCCAACGTCCTGACTTTC. Its translation is CASSEQRGASGANVLTF.

Concerning this clonotype itself: A junction end diverges from the germline sequence, so it may reflect a read error. The V gene is TRBV9, the J gene TRBJ1-6; 7 bases line up with TRBD1. Germline V gene sequence: CDR1 SGDLS, CDR2 YYNGEE. This CDR3 comprises 14 residues. For the CDR3, the DNA is TGTGCCAGCCGCGTGGGACAGTATAATTCACCCCTCCACTTT. It is translated as CASRVGQYNSPLHF.

The gene calls are TRBV10-3 and TRBJ1-5, with TRBD1 matching 8 bases. This CDR3 comprises 13 residues. From germline, CDR1 is ENHRY and CDR2 SYGVKD. The J segment lost 4 bases and the V segment lost 10 bases, leaving 6 bases of the junction unmatched. Here the CDR3 DNA reads TGTGCCAGTGCAGGGGGCCCTAATCAGCCCCAGCATTTT. This encodes CASAGGPNQPQHF.

Only one count was recorded for this clonotype. J is TRBJ2-3 and V is TRBV5-1; unclear D gene. The germline CDR1 and CDR2 sequences are SGHRS and YFSETQ. Deletions cut 0 bases from V and 1 base from J, with 6 bases between. The CDR3 spans 14 residues. DNA of the CDR3: TGCGCCAGCAGCTTGGCCGATCGCACAGATACGCAGTATTTT. Its protein is CASSLADRTDTQYF. Based on the CDR3 plus reference TRBV5-1 and TRBJ2-3, the full variable domain is KAGVTQTPRYLIKTRGQQVTLSCSPISGHRSVSWYQQTPGQGLQFLFEYFSETQRNKGNFPGRFSGRQFSNSRSEMNVSTLELGDSALYLCASSLADRTDTQYFGPGTRLTVL.

This clonotype was found many times. The genes are TRBV11-3 and TRBJ2-3, with D unclear. The CDR3 is made up of 14 amino acids. Deletions cut 0 bases from V and 2 bases from J, with 6 bases between. CDR1 and CDR2 (germline): SGHNT, YENEEA. The chain's CDR3 is CASSLDGHTDTQYF. In DNA form, the CDR3 reads TGTGCCAGCAGCTTAGATGGTCACACAGATACGCAGTATTTT.

This chain connects TRBV7-3 to TRBJ1-2, with no clear D. Deletions cut 5 bases from V and 2 bases from J, with 12 bases between. This CDR3 contains 14 residues. Germline lookup yields CDR1 SGHTA and CDR2 FQGTGA. The CDR3 protein is CASSRPPANYGYTF. CDR3 coding DNA: TGTGCCAGCAGCCGCCCCCCAGCGAACTATGGCTACACCTTC.

The chain couples TRBV7-9 to TRBJ2-2; no firm D call. The germline V gene has CDR1 SEHNR and CDR2 FQNEAQ (reference sequence). The CDR3 length is 10 residues. V was shortened by 5 bases and J by 9 bases, with 4 bases between the two germline ends. The CDR3 loop reads CASSPRELFF. In DNA, the CDR3 is TGTGCCAGCAGCCCCCGGGAGCTGTTTTTT.

V and J are TRBV7-6 and TRBJ2-1, with 9 bases that match TRBD1. Germline V CDR1 and CDR2: SGHVS, FNYEAQ. Losses at the gene ends were 5 bases for V and 6 bases for J; bases not matched to a gene: 11. The CDR3 totals 16 residues. The CDR3 is CASSPQGQGVINEQFF. CDR3 sequence (DNA): TGTGCCAGCAGCCCCCAGGGACAGGGAGTGATCAATGAGCAGTTCTTC.

The chain has TRBV25-1 and TRBJ1-2, with D perhaps matching TRBD1 (5 bases). The CDR3 covers 15 residues. Germline V lookup: CDR1 MGHDK, CDR2 SYGVNS. Trimming shortened V by 2 bases and J by 8 bases, and 18 bases separated the two germline ends. The CDR3 reads CASSETTSGFEGYTF. The CDR3 nucleotides read TGTGCCAGCAGTGAAACAACGTCAGGGTTTGAGGGCTACACCTTC.

The chain has TRBV20-1 and TRBJ1-1; no clear D gene. Germline CDR1 DFQATT, CDR2 SNEGSKA (reference sequence). Trimming took 5 bases from V and 0 from J, leaving 7 bases between them. The CDR3 consists of 12 residues. The CDR3 nucleotides read TGCAGTGCTTTAGGAATGAACACTGAAGCTTTCTTT. Its translation is CSALGMNTEAFF.